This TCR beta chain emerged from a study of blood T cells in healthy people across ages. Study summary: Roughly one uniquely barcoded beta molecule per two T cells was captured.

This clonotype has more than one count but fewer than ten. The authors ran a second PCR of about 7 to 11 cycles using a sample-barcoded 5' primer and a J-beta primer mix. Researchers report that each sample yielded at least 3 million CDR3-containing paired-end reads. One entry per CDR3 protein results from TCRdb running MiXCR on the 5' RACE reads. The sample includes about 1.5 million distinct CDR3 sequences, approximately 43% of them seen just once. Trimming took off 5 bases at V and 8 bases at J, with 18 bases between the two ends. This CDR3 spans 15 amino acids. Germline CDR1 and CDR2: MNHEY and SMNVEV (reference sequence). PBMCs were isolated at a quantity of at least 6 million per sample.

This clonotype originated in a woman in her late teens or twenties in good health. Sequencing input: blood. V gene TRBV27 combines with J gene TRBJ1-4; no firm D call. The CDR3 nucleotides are TGTGCCAGCAGTCTTCTCAAGGGCGTCGGGGAAAAACTGTTTTTT. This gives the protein CASSLLKGVGEKLFF.